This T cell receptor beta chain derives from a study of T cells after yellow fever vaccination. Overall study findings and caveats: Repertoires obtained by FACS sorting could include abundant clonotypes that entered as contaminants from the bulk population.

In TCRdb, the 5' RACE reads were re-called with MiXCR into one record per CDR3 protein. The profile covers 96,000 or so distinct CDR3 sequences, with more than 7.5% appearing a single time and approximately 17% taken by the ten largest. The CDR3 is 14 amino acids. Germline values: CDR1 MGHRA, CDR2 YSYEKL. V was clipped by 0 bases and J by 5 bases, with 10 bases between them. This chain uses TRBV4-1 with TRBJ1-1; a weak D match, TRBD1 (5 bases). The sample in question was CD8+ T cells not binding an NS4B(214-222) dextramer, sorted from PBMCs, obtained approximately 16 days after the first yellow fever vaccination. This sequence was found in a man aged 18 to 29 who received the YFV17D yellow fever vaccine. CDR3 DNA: TGCGCCAGCAGCCAAGATCGTGAGGGGACTGAAGCTTTCTTT. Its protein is CASSQDREGTEAFF.